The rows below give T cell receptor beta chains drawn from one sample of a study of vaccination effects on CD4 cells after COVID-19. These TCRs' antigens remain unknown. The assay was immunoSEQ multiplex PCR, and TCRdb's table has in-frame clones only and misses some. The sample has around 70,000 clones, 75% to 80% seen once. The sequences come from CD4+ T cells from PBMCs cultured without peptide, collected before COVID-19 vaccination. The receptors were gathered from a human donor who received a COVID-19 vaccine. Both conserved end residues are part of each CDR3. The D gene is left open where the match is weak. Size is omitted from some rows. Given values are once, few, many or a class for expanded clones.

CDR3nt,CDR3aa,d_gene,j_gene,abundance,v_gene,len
TGTGCCTGGAGTACCCCTTTGAGGTTACGGGTTCGCGACTATGGCTACACCTTC,CAWSTPLRLRVRDYGYTF,.,TRBJ1-2,.,TRBV30,18
TGCGCCAGCAGCCAAAGCAAGTCTGGGGCCAACGTCCTGACTTTC,CASSQSKSGANVLTF,.,TRBJ2-6,few,TRBV4-1,15
TGTGCCAGCAGTGATGCGGGGACCAGAGGAACCGGGGAGCTGTTTTTT,CASSDAGTRGTGELFF,.,TRBJ2-2,.,TRBV25-1,16
TGTGCCAGCAGTGACCCAGGGACTAGTGGTGGGGAGACCCAGTACTTC,CASSDPGTSGGETQYF,TRBD2,TRBJ2-5,once,TRBV6-4,16
TGTGCCAGTAGTATCCAGTGGGGGGATTCACCCCTCCACTTT,CASSIQWGDSPLHF,.,TRBJ1-6,.,TRBV19,14
TGTGCCTGGACCCCGAGGGGGGGCGATGAAAAACTGTTTTTT,CAWTPRGGDEKLFF,.,TRBJ1-4,.,TRBV30,14
TGCGCCAGCAGATCACAGGCCGGGGAGCTGTTTTTT,CASRSQAGELFF,.,TRBJ2-2,.,TRBV10-2,12
TGCGCCAGCAGCTTGGGCGGGGGGGCCGAAGAGACCCAGTACTTC,CASSLGGGAEETQYF,TRBD2,TRBJ2-5,.,TRBV5-1,15
TGTGCCAGCAGCGTAGATTCAGGTTTTTTTGGCTACACCTTC,CASSVDSGFFGYTF,.,TRBJ1-2,.,TRBV9,14
TGTGCCAGCAGCTCCTCTCTCCGGGACACAAAGAACTATGGCTACACCTTC,CASSSSLRDTKNYGYTF,.,TRBJ1-2,few,TRBV11-2,17
TGTGCCATCAGTGATACGGGGGGCGCGTCTGGGGCCAACGTCCTGACTTTC,CAISDTGGASGANVLTF,.,TRBJ2-6,.,TRBV10-3,17
TGTGCCAGCAGTTACGCGTCACGCAATCAGCCCCAGCATTTT,CASSYASRNQPQHF,.,TRBJ1-5,once,TRBV6-2/TRBV6-3,14
TGTGCCAGCAGCGAGGGACGGTTGAGCAATGAGCAGTTCTTC,CASSEGRLSNEQFF,.,TRBJ2-1,.,TRBV2,14
TGTGCCAGCAGCCTAACTAGCGGGGGATATGCCGGGGAGCTGTTTTTT,CASSLTSGGYAGELFF,TRBD2,TRBJ2-2,few,TRBV7-2,16
TGTGCCAGCAGCTTAGGGAGCGGGGGGGCGGCTACGCAGTATTTT,CASSLGSGGAATQYF,TRBD2,TRBJ2-3,.,TRBV13,15
TGTGCCAGCTCACCAGGAGAACTGAACACCGGGGAGCTGTTTTTT,CASSPGELNTGELFF,.,TRBJ2-2,once,TRBV18,15
TGCGCCAGCAGCCAAGGTCGGGTCGACGGAGAGACCCAGTACTTC,CASSQGRVDGETQYF,.,TRBJ2-5,.,TRBV4-1,15